This T cell receptor (beta chain) derives from a study of blood T cell repertoires in COVID-19. The method was immunoSEQ multiplex PCR; TCRdb's version includes in-frame clones alone and lacks a portion of them. The sample holds roughly 180,000 clones, 79% seen once. Germline V lookup: CDR1 LGHDT, CDR2 YNNKEL (reference sequence). The CDR3 runs to 19 residues. Trimming took off 2 bases at V and 0 bases at J, with 20 bases between the two ends. The chain couples TRBV3-1 (or the pseudogene TRBV3-2) to TRBJ1-3; possibly TRBD1 for D (5 bases). Sequencing input: peripheral blood. The clonotype originates from an older woman with COVID-19, enrolled during active disease. CDR3 amino acids: CASSQIGSGFSLSGNTIYF. The CDR3 nucleotides are TGTGCCAGCAGCCAAATAGGGTCAGGGTTCTCCCTCTCTGGAAACACCATATATTTT.